These T cell receptor beta chains were read from a single sample in a study of T cell changes during pregnancy in multiple sclerosis. Produced via immunoSEQ multiplex PCR; TCRdb's table is partial and in-frame only. The sample records under 85,000 clones, around 94% being singletons. The sample was peripheral blood, taken in the third trimester of pregnancy. The receptors derive from a female donor with multiple sclerosis, enrolled in a pregnancy study. Each CDR3 is given with its conserved first and last residue.

V	J	CDR3
TRBV5-1	TRBJ2-5	CASSDGQGAGETQYF
TRBV6-1	TRBJ1-2	CASSGGRGVYGYTF
TRBV29-1	TRBJ1-2	CSAGTGDGYTF
TRBV15	TRBJ1-4	CATSRAPGATNEKLFF
TRBV7-3	TRBJ2-7	CASSLAPGGTGGAEQYF
TRBV4-2	TRBJ1-1	CASSQELEGARSFF
TRBV6-5	TRBJ2-1	CASTGGGYNEQFF
TRBV9	TRBJ2-3	CASSVQDTQYF
TRBV6-6	TRBJ1-2	CASSSDRSDYGYTF
TRBV6-5	TRBJ1-1	CASSYLRVENTEAFF
TRBV29-1	TRBJ2-7	CSVGRQNYEQYF
TRBV28	TRBJ2-3	CATSTGGLGTDTQYF
TRBV7-2	TRBJ1-6	CASRTTNNSPLHF
TRBV11-1	.	CASSLDSGSSYNEQFF
TRBV5-1	TRBJ1-1	CASSLGQENTEAFF
TRBV6-1	TRBJ1-1	CASKAGEAFF
TRBV6-5	TRBJ2-7	CASTGSYEQYF
TRBV19	TRBJ2-5	CASSRGTPKGTGETQYF
TRBV2	TRBJ2-7	CASRVQGTAYEQYF
TRBV6-5	TRBJ1-2	CASSWTGGANYGYTF
TRBV9	TRBJ2-1	CASSVGGPRTYNEQFF
TRBV5-6	TRBJ1-1	CAAGSMTTVNTEAFF
TRBV2	TRBJ1-4	CASRNRDRANEKLFF
TRBV7-8	TRBJ1-1	CASRRQGWTEAFF
TRBV27	TRBJ2-1	CASSLAGGNNEQFF
TRBV29-1	TRBJ1-2	CSVEGAGGWYGYTF
TRBV5-6	TRBJ1-6	CASSFQRLEPLHF
TRBV13	TRBJ1-2	CASSLGPGGEDYGYTF
TRBV11-2	TRBJ2-3	CASSWRIAGVTDTQYF
TRBV6-5	TRBJ2-5	CASSYQIGTVETQYF
TRBV28	TRBJ1-5	CASSPTEGLGDQPQHF
TRBV19	TRBJ1-1	CASLEQGSATEAFF
TRBV27	TRBJ1-6	CASRDGAGSPLHF
TRBV7-3	TRBJ1-4	CASSLNGGTHEKLFF
TRBV27	TRBJ1-6	CASRNGKAGGSYNSPLHF
TRBV4-3	TRBJ1-5	CASSQDGVSNQPQHF
TRBV5-8	TRBJ1-4	CASSHRSTNEKLFF